This T cell receptor (beta chain) was identified in a study of identical twins. Study observations and caveats: Excess twin sharing in beta out-of-frame sequences was weaker.

Remarks on this clonotype: What it binds is unknown.

CDR3 length: 19 amino acids. The germline V gene has CDR1 SGHVT and CDR2 SQSDAQ. The J segment lost 1 base and the V segment lost 6 bases, leaving 17 bases of the junction unmatched. Unique molecular identifiers were in the cDNA, with template-switch universal primer binding. TCRdb re-called the 5' RACE reads with MiXCR, one entry per CDR3 protein. The sample lists about 920,000 distinct CDR3 sequences; roughly an eighth were seen once. The data were also submitted as part of a second study, on yellow fever vaccine responses in identical twins.

The sequence was collected from a woman younger than 35 in good health. V and J are TRBV7-4 and TRBJ2-7; 11 bases map to TRBD2. Material: PBMCs. In nucleotides, the CDR3 is TGTGCCAGCAGTTACCGTGCTAGCGGGGGGATCACGAGGTCCTACGAGCAGTACGTC. Its translation: CASSYRASGGITRSYEQYV.